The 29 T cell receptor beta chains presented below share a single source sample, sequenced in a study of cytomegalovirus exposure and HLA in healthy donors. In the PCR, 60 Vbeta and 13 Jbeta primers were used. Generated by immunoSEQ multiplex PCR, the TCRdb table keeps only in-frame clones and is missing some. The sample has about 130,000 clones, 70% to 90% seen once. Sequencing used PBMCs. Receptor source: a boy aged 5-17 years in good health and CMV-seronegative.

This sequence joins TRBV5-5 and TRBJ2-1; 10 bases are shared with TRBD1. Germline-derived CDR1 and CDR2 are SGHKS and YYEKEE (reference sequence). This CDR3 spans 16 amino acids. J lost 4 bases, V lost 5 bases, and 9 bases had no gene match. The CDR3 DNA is TGTGCCAGCAGTTCCTCCGGGACAGGGGTTTACAATGAGCAGTTCTTC. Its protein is CASSSSGTGVYNEQFF.

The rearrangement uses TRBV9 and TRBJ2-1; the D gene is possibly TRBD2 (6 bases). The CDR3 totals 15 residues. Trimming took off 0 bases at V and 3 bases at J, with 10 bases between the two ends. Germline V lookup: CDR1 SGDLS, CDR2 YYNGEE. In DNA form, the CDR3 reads TGTGCCAGCAGCGTAGAGGGAGGAGACTACAATGAGCAGTTCTTC. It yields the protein CASSVEGGDYNEQFF.

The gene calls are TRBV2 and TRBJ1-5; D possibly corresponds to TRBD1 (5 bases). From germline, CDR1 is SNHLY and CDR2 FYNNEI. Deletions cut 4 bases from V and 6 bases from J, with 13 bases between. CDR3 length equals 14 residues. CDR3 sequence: CASSVAGRGQPQHF. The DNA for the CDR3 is TGTGCCAGCAGTGTCGCGGGGCGCGGTCAGCCCCAGCATTTT.

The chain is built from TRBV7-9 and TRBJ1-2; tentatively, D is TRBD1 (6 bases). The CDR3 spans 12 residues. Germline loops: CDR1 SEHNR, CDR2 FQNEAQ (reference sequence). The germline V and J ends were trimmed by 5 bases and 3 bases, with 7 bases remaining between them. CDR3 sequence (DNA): TGTGCCAGCAGCCGACAGGACTATGGCTACACCTTC. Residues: CASSRQDYGYTF.

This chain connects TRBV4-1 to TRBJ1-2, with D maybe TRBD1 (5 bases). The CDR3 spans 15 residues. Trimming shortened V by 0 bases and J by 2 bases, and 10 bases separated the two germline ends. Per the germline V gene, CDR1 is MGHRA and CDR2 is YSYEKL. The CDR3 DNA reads TGCGCCAGCAGCCAAGATGGGGGGAACAACTATGGCTACACCTTC. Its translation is CASSQDGGNNYGYTF.

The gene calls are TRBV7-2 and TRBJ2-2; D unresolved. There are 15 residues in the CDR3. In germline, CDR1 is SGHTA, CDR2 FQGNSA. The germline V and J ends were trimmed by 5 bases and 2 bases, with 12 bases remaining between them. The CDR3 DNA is TGTGCCAGCAGCCCTCTACCTCAAAACACCGGGGAGCTGTTTTTT. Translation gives CASSPLPQNTGELFF.

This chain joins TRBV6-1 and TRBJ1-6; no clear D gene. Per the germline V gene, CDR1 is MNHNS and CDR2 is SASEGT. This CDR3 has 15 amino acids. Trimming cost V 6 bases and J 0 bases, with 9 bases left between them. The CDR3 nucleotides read TGTGCCAGCAGAGGTAGGAGCTCCTATAATTCACCCCTCCACTTT. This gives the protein CASRGRSSYNSPLHF.

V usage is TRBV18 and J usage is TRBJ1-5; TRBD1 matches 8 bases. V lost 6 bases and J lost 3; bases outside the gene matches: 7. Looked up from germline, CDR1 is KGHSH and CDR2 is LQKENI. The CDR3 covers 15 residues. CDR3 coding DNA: TGTGCCAGCTCCCCCGACAGGGGCAACAATCAGCCCCAGCATTTT. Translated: CASSPDRGNNQPQHF.

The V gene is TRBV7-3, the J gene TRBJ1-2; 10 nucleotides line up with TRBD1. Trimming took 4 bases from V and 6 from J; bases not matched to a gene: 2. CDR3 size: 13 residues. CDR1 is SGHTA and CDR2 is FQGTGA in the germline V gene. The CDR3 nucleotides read TGTGCCAGCAGCTCGACAGGGGGCGATGGCTACACCTTC. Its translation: CASSSTGGDGYTF.

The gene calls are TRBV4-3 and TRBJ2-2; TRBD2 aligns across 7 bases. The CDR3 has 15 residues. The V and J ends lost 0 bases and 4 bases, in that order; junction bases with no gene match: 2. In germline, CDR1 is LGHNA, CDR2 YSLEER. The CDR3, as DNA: TGCGCCAGCAGCCAAGAGGCTAGCGGCACCGGGGAGCTGTTTTTT. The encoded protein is CASSQEASGTGELFF.

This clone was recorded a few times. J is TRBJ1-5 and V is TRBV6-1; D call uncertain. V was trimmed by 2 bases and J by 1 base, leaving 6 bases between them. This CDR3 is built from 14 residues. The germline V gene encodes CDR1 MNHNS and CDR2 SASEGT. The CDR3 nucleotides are TGTGCCAGCAGTGAATTTTCGAGCAATCAGCCCCAGCATTTT. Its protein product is CASSEFSSNQPQHF.

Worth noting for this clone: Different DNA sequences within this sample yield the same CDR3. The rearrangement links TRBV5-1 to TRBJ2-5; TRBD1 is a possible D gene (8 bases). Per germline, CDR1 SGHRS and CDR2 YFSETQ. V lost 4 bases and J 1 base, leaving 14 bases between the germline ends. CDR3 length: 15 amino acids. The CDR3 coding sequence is TGCGCCAGCAGCACCACAGGGGGGGGCCAAGAGACCCAGTACTTC. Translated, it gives CASSTTGGGQETQYF.

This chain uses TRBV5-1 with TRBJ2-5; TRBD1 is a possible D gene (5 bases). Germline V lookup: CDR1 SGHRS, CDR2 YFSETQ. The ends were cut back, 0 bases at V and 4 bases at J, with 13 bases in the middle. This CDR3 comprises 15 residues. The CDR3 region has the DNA TGCGCCAGCAGCTTGGGGACCTCAGACAGAGAGACCCAGTACTTC. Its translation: CASSLGTSDRETQYF.

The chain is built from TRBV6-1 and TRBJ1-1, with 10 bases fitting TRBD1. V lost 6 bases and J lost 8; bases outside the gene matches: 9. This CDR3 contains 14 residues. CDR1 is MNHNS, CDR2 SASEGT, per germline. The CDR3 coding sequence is TGTGCCAGCAGGACCCACTGGACAGGGGGAGAAGCTTTCTTT. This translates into CASRTHWTGGEAFF.

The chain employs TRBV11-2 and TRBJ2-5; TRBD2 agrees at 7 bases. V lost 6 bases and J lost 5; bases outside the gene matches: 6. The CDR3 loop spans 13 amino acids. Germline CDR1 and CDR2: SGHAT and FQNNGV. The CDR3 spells CASSLGGVETQYF. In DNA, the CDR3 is TGTGCCAGCAGTTTGGGGGGGGTTGAGACCCAGTACTTC. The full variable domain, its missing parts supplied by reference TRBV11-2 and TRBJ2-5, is EAGVAQSPRYKIIEKRQSVAFWCNPISGHATLYWYQQILGQGPKLLIQFQNNGVVDDSQLPKDRFSAERLKGVDSTLKIQPAKLEDSAVYLCASSLGGVETQYFGPGTRLLVL.

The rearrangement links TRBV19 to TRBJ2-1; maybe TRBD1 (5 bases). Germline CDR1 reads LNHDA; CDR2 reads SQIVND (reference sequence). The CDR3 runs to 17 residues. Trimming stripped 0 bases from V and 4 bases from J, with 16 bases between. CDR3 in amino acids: CASSIDTGLNIYNEQFF. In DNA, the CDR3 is TGTGCCAGTAGTATAGACACAGGCCTAAATATTTACAATGAGCAGTTCTTC. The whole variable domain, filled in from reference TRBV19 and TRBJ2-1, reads DGGITQSPKYLFRKEGQNVTLSCEQNLNHDAMYWYRQDPGQGLRLIYYSQIVNDFQKGDIAEGYSVSREKKESFPLTVTSAQKNPTAFYLCASSIDTGLNIYNEQFFGPGTRLTVL.

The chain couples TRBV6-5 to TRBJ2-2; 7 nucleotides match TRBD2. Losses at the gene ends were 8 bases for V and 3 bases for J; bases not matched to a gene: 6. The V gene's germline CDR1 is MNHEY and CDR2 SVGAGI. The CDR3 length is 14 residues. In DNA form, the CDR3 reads TGTGCCAGCTGGGAGGGGCTATACACCGGGGAGCTGTTTTTT. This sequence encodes CASWEGLYTGELFF.

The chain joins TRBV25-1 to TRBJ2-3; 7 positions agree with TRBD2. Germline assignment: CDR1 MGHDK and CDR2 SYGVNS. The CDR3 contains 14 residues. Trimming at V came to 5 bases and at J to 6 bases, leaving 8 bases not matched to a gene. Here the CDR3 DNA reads TGTGCCAGCAGTAAGAGCGGGCGGGGGGATACGCAGTATTTT. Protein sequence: CASSKSGRGDTQYF.

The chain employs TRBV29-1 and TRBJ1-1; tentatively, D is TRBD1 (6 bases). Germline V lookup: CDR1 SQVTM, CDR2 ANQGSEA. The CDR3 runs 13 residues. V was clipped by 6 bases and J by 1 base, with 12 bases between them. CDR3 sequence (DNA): TGCAGCGTAATGGGGGCGGCGAACACTGAAGCTTTCTTT. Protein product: CSVMGAANTEAFF.

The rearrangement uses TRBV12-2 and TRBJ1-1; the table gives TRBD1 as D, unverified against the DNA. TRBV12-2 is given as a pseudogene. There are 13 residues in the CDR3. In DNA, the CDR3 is TGTGCAAGACCTGAAAAGGGGGACACTGAAGCTTTCTTT. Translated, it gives CARPEKGDTEAFF.

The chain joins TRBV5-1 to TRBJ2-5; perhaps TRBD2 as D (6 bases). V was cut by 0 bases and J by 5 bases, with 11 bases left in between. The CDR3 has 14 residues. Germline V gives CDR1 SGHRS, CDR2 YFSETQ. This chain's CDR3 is CASSLGGASETQYF. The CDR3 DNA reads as TGCGCCAGCAGCTTGGGCGGGGCTTCCGAGACCCAGTACTTC.

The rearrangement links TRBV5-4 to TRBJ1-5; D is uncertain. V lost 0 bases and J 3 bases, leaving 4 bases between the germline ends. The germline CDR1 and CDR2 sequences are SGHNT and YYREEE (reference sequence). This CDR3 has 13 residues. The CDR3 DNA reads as TGTGCCAGCAGCTTGGATCTCAATCAGCCCCAGCATTTT. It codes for CASSLDLNQPQHF.

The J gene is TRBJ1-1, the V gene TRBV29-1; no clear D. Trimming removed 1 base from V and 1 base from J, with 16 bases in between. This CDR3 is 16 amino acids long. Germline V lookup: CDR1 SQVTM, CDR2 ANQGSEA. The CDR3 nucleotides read TGCAGCGTTGAAGGCCGTGGATTGAGAGGGAACACTGAAGCTTTCTTT. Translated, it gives CSVEGRGLRGNTEAFF.

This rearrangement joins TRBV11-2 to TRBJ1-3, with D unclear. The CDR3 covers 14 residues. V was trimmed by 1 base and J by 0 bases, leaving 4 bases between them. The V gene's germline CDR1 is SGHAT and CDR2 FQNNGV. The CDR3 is CASSLGVSGNTIYF. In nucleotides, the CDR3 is TGTGCCAGCAGCTTAGGAGTCTCTGGAAACACCATATATTTT.

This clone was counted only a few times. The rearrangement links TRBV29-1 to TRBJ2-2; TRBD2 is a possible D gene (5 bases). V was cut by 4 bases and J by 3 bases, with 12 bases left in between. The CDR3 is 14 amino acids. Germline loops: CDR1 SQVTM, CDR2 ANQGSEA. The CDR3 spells CSVVGLRDTGELFF. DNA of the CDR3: TGCAGCGTTGTAGGACTCCGCGACACCGGGGAGCTGTTTTTT.

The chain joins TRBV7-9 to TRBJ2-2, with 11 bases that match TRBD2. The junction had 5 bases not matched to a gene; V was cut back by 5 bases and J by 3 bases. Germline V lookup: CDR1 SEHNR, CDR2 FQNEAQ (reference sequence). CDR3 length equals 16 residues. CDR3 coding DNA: TGTGCCAGCAGCCCACCGGGACTAGCGGACACCGGGGAGCTGTTTTTT. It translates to CASSPPGLADTGELFF.

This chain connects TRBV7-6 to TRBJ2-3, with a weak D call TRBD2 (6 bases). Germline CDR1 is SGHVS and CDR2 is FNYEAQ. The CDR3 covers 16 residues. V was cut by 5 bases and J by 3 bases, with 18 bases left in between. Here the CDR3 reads CASSTVGGALTDTQYF. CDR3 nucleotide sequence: TGTGCCAGCAGCACAGTGGGGGGAGCCTTGACAGATACGCAGTATTTT.

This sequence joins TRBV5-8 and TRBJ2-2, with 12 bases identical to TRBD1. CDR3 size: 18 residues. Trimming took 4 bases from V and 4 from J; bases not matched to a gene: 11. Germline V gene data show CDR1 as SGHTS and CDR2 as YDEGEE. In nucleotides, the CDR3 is TGTGCCAGCAGCCGCGAAGGGACAGGGGGCCTCGGCACCGGGGAGCTGTTTTTT. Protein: CASSREGTGGLGTGELFF.

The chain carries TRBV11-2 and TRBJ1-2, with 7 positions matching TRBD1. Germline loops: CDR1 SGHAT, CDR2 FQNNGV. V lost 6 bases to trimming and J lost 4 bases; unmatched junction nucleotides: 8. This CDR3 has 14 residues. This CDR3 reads CASSPPTGTYGYTF. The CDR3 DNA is TGTGCCAGCAGTCCCCCGACAGGGACCTATGGCTACACCTTC.